These T cell receptor beta chains were read from a single sample in a study of blood T cell repertoires in COVID-19. The method was immunoSEQ multiplex PCR; TCRdb's version includes in-frame clones alone and lacks a portion of them. Counted here are 150,000 to 200,000 clones, 80% to 95% occurring once; the ten biggest clones make up roughly 1.9%. The source material was peripheral blood. Receptors originate from a woman in her fifties or sixties with COVID-19, enrolled during active disease. CDR3s include the opening cysteine and the closing phenylalanine or tryptophan. The D gene is left open where the match is weak. Size is omitted from some rows. Given values are once, few, many or a class for expanded clones.

J gene,clone size,D gene,V gene,CDR3 protein,CDR3 DNA
TRBJ1-1,NA,NA,TRBV10-3,CAISPTGNTEAFF,TGTGCCATCAGTCCGACAGGGAACACTGAAGCTTTCTTT
TRBJ1-2,NA,TRBD1,TRBV14,CASSLFGQGGYGYTF,TGTGCCAGCAGTCTATTTGGACAGGGCGGATATGGCTACACCTTC
TRBJ2-3,NA,TRBD1,TRBV7-8,CASSSTGTGTSDTQYF,TGTGCCAGCAGCTCCACCGGGACAGGGACATCGGATACGCAGTATTTT
TRBJ2-1,NA,NA,TRBV12-3/TRBV12-4,CASTGHRYEQFF,TGTGCCAGCACGGGACATCGGTATGAGCAGTTCTTC
TRBJ1-6,NA,NA,TRBV19,CASSSLGGKNSSPLHF,TGTGCCAGTAGTAGTTTAGGGGGAAAGAACTCCTCACCCCTCCACTTT
TRBJ1-2,NA,NA,TRBV4-1,CASSQRGGENYGYTF,TGCGCCAGCAGCCAGAGAGGGGGGGAGAACTATGGCTACACCTTC
TRBJ2-3,NA,TRBD1,TRBV9,CASSVVGQGGYTDTQYF,TGTGCCAGCAGCGTAGTGGGACAGGGGGGCTACACAGATACGCAGTATTTT
TRBJ1-5,NA,NA,TRBV19,CASRFWAGLGNQPQHF,TGTGCCAGTAGATTTTGGGCAGGTCTGGGCAATCAGCCCCAGCATTTT
TRBJ2-7,once,NA,TRBV5-5,CASSLVGGFEQYF,TGTGCCAGCAGCTTGGTAGGCGGGTTCGAGCAGTACTTC
TRBJ2-1,NA,TRBD2,TRBV9,CASSPHPLAGGLNEQFF,TGTGCCAGCAGCCCCCACCCACTAGCGGGGGGCCTCAATGAGCAGTTCTTC
TRBJ1-2,NA,TRBD1,TRBV5-4,CASSFQGASGYTF,TGTGCCAGCAGCTTTCAGGGGGCTTCTGGCTACACCTTC
TRBJ2-5,NA,NA,TRBV7-3,CASSGYRMGGETQYF,TGTGCCAGCAGCGGATACAGGATGGGCGGAGAGACCCAGTACTTC
TRBJ1-5,NA,NA,TRBV7-2,CASSPSGGYSNQPQHF,TGTGCCAGCAGCCCCAGTGGAGGATATAGCAATCAGCCCCAGCATTTT
TRBJ1-6,NA,NA,TRBV6-6,CASSFSELNSPLHF,TGTGCCAGCAGTTTCTCAGAGCTTAATTCACCCCTCCACTTT
TRBJ2-1,NA,TRBD2,TRBV27,CASKFGGASYNEQFF,TGTGCCAGCAAGTTCGGGGGGGCTTCCTACAATGAGCAGTTCTTC
TRBJ2-3,once,NA,TRBV3-1/TRBV3-2,CASSQDTSTVGTDTQYF,TGTGCCAGCAGCCAAGATACTTCGACAGTTGGCACAGATACGCAGTATTTT
TRBJ2-7,NA,TRBD1,TRBV5-1,CASSPNPGGYEQYF,TGCGCCAGCAGCCCGAACCCAGGGGGTTACGAGCAGTACTTC
TRBJ2-3,NA,TRBD2,TRBV29-1,CSVGGRGGTDTQYF,TGCAGCGTTGGTGGGCGGGGGGGGACAGATACGCAGTATTTT
TRBJ1-1,few,TRBD1,TRBV5-5,CASSLQGLGEAFF,TGTGCCAGCAGCTTACAGGGGCTAGGTGAAGCTTTCTTT
TRBJ1-4,NA,TRBD1,TRBV11-2,CASSSPLQGTNEKLFF,TGTGCCAGCAGCTCCCCCCTACAGGGGACGAATGAAAAACTGTTTTTT
TRBJ1-4,NA,TRBD1,TRBV7-9,CASSYGQGGGEKLFF,TGTGCCAGCAGTTACGGACAGGGTGGCGGAGAAAAACTGTTTTTT
TRBJ2-5,NA,TRBD2,TRBV11-2,CASSLVRLAGEETQYF,TGTGCCAGCAGCTTAGTTCGGCTAGCGGGGGAAGAGACCCAGTACTTC
TRBJ2-4,NA,TRBD1,TRBV15,CATSTGQGRNIQYF,TGTGCCACCAGCACCGGACAGGGGAGGAACATTCAGTACTTC
TRBJ1-2,NA,NA,TRBV10-3,CAISESRQGGRPVYGYTF,TGTGCCATCAGTGAGTCGCGGCAGGGCGGCCGCCCCGTCTATGGCTACACCTTC
TRBJ1-2,once,TRBD1,TRBV7-2,CASSLGGGQGIVGYTF,TGTGCCAGCAGCTTAGGGGGCGGACAGGGGATTGTTGGCTACACCTTC
TRBJ1-6,NA,NA,TRBV27,CASSWGGRGNSPLHF,TGTGCCAGCAGTTGGGGGGGGCGCGGTAATTCACCCCTCCACTTT
TRBJ2-7,NA,TRBD2,TRBV18,CASSPPLAGNAYEQYF,TGTGCCAGCTCACCACCACTAGCGGGGAATGCCTACGAGCAGTACTTC
TRBJ2-3,NA,TRBD2,TRBV13,CASSTSGLQQGGDTQYF,TGTGCCAGCAGCACTAGCGGGCTACAACAAGGGGGAGATACGCAGTATTTT
TRBJ1-5,NA,NA,TRBV19,CASSMDPGTGLWPQHF,TGTGCCAGTAGTATGGATCCAGGGACCGGACTATGGCCCCAGCATTTT
TRBJ1-4,NA,NA,TRBV19,CASSPRQSNEKLFF,TGTGCCAGTAGCCCCAGACAGTCCAATGAAAAACTGTTTTTT
TRBJ1-2,NA,TRBD1,TRBV7-9,CASSETRQGVGYGYTF,TGTGCCAGCAGCGAAACTAGACAGGGGGTCGGCTATGGCTACACCTTC
TRBJ1-2,NA,NA,TRBV4-3,CASSQEVTGTYGYTF,TGCGCCAGCAGCCAAGAAGTAACAGGGACCTATGGCTACACCTTC
TRBJ1-2,NA,TRBD1,TRBV5-4,CASSLGTGGSYGYTF,TGTGCCAGCAGCTTGGGGACAGGGGGCAGCTATGGCTACACCTTC
TRBJ1-6,few,NA,TRBV27,CASSLGGYDLSSDNSPLHF,TGTGCCAGCAGTTTGGGGGGATATGATCTATCGAGTGATAATTCACCCCTCCACTTT
TRBJ1-1,NA,TRBD1,TRBV6-6,CASSYSGQGLAEAFF,TGTGCCAGCAGTTACTCTGGACAGGGGCTCGCTGAAGCTTTCTTT
TRBJ2-2,NA,NA,TRBV29-1,CSASTGTGELFF,TGCAGCGCCTCGACTGGAACCGGGGAGCTGTTTTTT
TRBJ1-5,NA,TRBD1,TRBV15,CATREDRDVFYSNQPQHF,TGTGCCACCAGAGAGGACAGGGATGTCTTTTATAGCAATCAGCCCCAGCATTTT